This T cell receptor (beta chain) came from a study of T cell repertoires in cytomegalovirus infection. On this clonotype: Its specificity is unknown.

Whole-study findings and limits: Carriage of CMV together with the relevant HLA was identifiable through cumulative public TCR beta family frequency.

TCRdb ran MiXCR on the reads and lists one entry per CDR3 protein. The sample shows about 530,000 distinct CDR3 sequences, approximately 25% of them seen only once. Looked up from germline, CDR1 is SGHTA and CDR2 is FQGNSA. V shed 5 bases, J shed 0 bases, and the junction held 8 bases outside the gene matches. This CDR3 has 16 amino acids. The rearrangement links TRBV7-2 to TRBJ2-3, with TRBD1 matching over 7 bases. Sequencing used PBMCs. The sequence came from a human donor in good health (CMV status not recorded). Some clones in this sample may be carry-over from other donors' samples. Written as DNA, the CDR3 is TGTGCCAGCAGCGTGCCGGGACAGAAGAGCACAGATACGCAGTATTTT. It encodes CASSVPGQKSTDTQYF.